Listed here are 20 T cell receptor beta chains from one sample, sequenced in a study of blood T cell repertoires in COVID-19. Method: immunoSEQ multiplex PCR; TCRdb's copy keeps in-frame clones and lacks some. The data contain about 320,000 clones, about nine tenths of them seen just once; the ten biggest clones take up roughly 5%. The sequenced sample was PBMCs or T cells enriched from blood (not recorded which). These receptors were collected from a man aged 60 to 75 who had recovered from COVID-19.

This clone was seen just once. The chain employs TRBV5-5 and TRBJ1-2; D may be TRBD1 (5 bases). The CDR3 extends over 13 amino acids. The V gene lost 4 bases and the J gene lost 8 bases, with 15 bases spanning the gap. Germline CDR1 reads SGHKS; CDR2 reads YYEKEE (reference sequence). DNA of the CDR3: TGTGCCAGCAGCCTCGAAGGGGCTAGAGGCTACACCTTC. This codes for CASSLEGARGYTF. The complete variable domain, with remaining parts taken from reference TRBV5-5 and TRBJ1-2, reads DAGVTQSPTHLIKTRGQQVTLRCSPISGHKSVSWYQQVLGQGPQFIFQYYEKEERGRGNFPDRFSARQFPNYSSELNVNALLLGDSALYLCASSLEGARGYTFGSGTRLTVV.

This clone was counted a few times. CDR3 in amino acids: CASSYQDQPQHF. In DNA, the CDR3 is TGTGCCAGCAGCTATCAAGATCAGCCCCAGCATTTT. The chain joins TRBV12-3 or TRBV12-4 to TRBJ1-5; D unclear. V lost 6 bases and J 5 bases, leaving 8 bases between the germline ends. The CDR3 totals 12 residues.

This clone was found once. The chain joins TRBV11-2 to TRBJ2-7; 7 bases align to TRBD1. Germline assignment: CDR1 SGHAT and CDR2 FQNNGV. The CDR3 contains 15 residues. V lost 2 bases to trimming and J lost 2 bases; unmatched junction nucleotides: 6. CDR3 loop: CASSLTGDATYEQYF. DNA for the CDR3: TGTGCCAGCAGCTTAACAGGGGACGCCACCTACGAGCAGTACTTC.

This chain links TRBV11-3 with TRBJ2-1; D possibly corresponds to TRBD1 (6 bases). This CDR3 contains 15 residues. The germline V gene encodes CDR1 SGHNT and CDR2 YENEEA. Trimming removed 3 bases at V and 4 bases at J, with 13 bases between. The CDR3 bases are TGTGCCAGCAGCTTTTACAATGGACAGTACAATGAGCAGTTCTTC. Protein product: CASSFYNGQYNEQFF.

The chain joins TRBV5-1 to TRBJ2-7; 9 positions agree with TRBD1. CDR3 length equals 16 residues. Per the germline V gene, CDR1 is SGHRS and CDR2 is YFSETQ. Unmatched junction bases numbered 7, after V lost 0 bases and J lost 3 bases. CDR3 amino acids: CASSLVPGTGNYEQYF. The CDR3 DNA sequence: TGCGCCAGCAGCTTGGTTCCCGGGACAGGGAACTACGAGCAGTACTTC.

This clone was counted only a few times. The J gene is TRBJ1-1, the V gene TRBV5-4; 10 bases match TRBD1. The V and J ends lost 4 bases and 4 bases, in that order; junction bases with no gene match: 7. CDR3 length: 15 amino acids. Per the germline V gene, CDR1 is SGHNT and CDR2 is YYREEE (reference sequence). The CDR3 coding sequence is TGTGCCAGCAGCGCTCGACAGGGGGCGGTCACTGAAGCTTTCTTT. This codes for CASSARQGAVTEAFF. Drawing the rest from reference TRBV5-4 and TRBJ1-1, the complete variable domain is ETGVTQSPTHLIKTRGQQVTLRCSSQSGHNTVSWYQQALGQGPQFIFQYYREEENGRGNFPPRFSGLQFPNYSSELNVNALELDDSALYLCASSARQGAVTEAFFGQGTRLTVV.

This sequence joins TRBV6-5 and TRBJ2-5, with 10 nucleotides matching TRBD2. With 0 bases clipped from V and 7 bases from J, the junction kept 8 bases outside the gene matches. The CDR3 is 16 residues long. From germline, CDR1 is MNHEY and CDR2 SVGAGI. As DNA, the CDR3 is TGTGCCAGCAGTTACTCGTTCCTAGCGGGAGAGGTGACCCAGTACTTC. Its translation: CASSYSFLAGEVTQYF.

This rearrangement joins TRBV27 to TRBJ1-5; maybe TRBD1 (6 bases). V lost 5 bases and J 1 base, leaving 18 bases between the germline ends. Germline lookup yields CDR1 MNHEY and CDR2 SMNVEV (reference sequence). The CDR3 extends over 17 amino acids. The CDR3 is CASSAIRTVRSNQPQHF. The CDR3 DNA reads TGTGCCAGCAGTGCCATAAGGACAGTGAGGAGCAATCAGCCCCAGCATTTT.

CDR3 DNA sequence: TGTGCCAGCAGTTTCATGGGGGCAATTTACACAGATACGCAGTATTTT. Its protein is CASSFMGAIYTDTQYF. The genes are TRBV27 and TRBJ2-3, with D possibly being TRBD1 (6 bases). V was cut by 3 bases and J by 2 bases, with 15 bases left in between. Germline loops: CDR1 MNHEY, CDR2 SMNVEV (reference sequence). The CDR3 spans 16 residues.

The chain joins TRBV28 to TRBJ1-2, with D hard to call. Germline loops: CDR1 MDHEN, CDR2 SYDVKM. With 5 bases removed from V and 8 bases from J, the gap between germline ends came to 18 bases. The CDR3 is 14 residues long. The CDR3 region has the DNA TGTGCCAGCAGTCCCCCTATGAGGGCGGAGGGCTACACCTTC. Encoded protein: CASSPPMRAEGYTF.

A few counts support this clone. The chain joins TRBV18 to TRBJ2-2; D is possibly TRBD1 (7 bases). The CDR3 contains 14 residues. Germline CDR1 reads KGHSH; CDR2 reads LQKENI. Trimming shortened V by 6 bases and J by 4 bases, and 12 bases separated the two germline ends. The CDR3 protein is CASSSQGGTGELFF. The CDR3 region has the DNA TGTGCCAGCTCGTCGCAGGGGGGCACCGGGGAGCTGTTTTTT. The full variable domain, completed using reference TRBV18 and TRBJ2-2, is NAGVMQNPRHLVRRRGQEARLRCSPMKGHSHVYWYRQLPEEGLKFMVYLQKENIIDESGMPKERFSAEFPKEGPSILRIQQVVRGDSAAYFCASSSQGGTGELFFGEGSRLTVL.

The V and J genes are TRBV11-2 and TRBJ2-7; D is uncertain. The CDR3 has 14 residues. Germline V gene data show CDR1 as SGHAT and CDR2 as FQNNGV. Trimming removed 1 base from V and 7 bases from J, with 14 bases in between. Here the CDR3 reads CASSLGGTSIEQYF. In DNA, the CDR3 is TGTGCCAGCAGCTTAGGAGGAACCTCGATTGAGCAGTACTTC.

In DNA form, the CDR3 reads TGCGCCAGCAGCTTGGCCACCAGCGGGAGTCCCGGGGAGCTGTTTTTT. Protein: CASSLATSGSPGELFF. This chain links TRBV5-1 with TRBJ2-2, with 8 bases matching TRBD2. CDR1 and CDR2 from the germline V gene are SGHRS and YFSETQ. This CDR3 spans 16 amino acids. V shed 0 bases and J 6 bases; nucleotides not matched to a gene: 7.

Comment on this clone: Other nucleotide sequences in the sample specify the same CDR3. This rearrangement joins TRBV6-5 to TRBJ2-7; TRBD1 aligns across 8 bases. Germline CDR1 reads MNHEY; CDR2 reads SVGAGI. Trimming cost V 2 bases and J 1 base; bases outside gene matches: 1. CDR3 size: 14 residues. CDR3 sequence: CASSYGQGSYEQYF. The CDR3 DNA reads TGTGCCAGCAGTTACGGACAGGGTTCCTACGAGCAGTACTTC.

The chain combines TRBV9 with TRBJ2-1; TRBD2 aligns across 8 bases. The CDR3 loop spans 17 amino acids. CDR1 and CDR2 (germline): SGDLS, YYNGEE. The J segment lost 10 bases and the V segment lost 0 bases, leaving 15 bases of the junction unmatched. This chain's CDR3 is CASSVALSGGPRIEQFF. The CDR3 bases are TGTGCCAGCAGCGTAGCTCTTTCGGGAGGGCCGCGTATCGAGCAGTTCTTC.

The rearrangement joins TRBV7-9 to TRBJ1-2; 7 bases are shared with TRBD1. This CDR3 has 15 residues. The V segment lost 4 bases and the J segment 5 bases; nucleotides outside the gene matches: 10. The germline gives CDR1 SEHNR, CDR2 FQNEAQ (reference sequence). CDR3 DNA sequence: TGTGCCAGCAGCTCCCTTGACAGGGACTCATATGGCTACACCTTC. It codes for CASSSLDRDSYGYTF.

The chain uses TRBV6-5 and TRBJ2-7, with D possibly being TRBD1 (5 bases). Germline-derived CDR1 and CDR2 are MNHEY and SVGAGI. V lost 2 bases and J lost 3, with 17 bases in between. This CDR3 has 16 amino acids. CDR3 residues: CASSYGPAGYYYEQYF. Written as DNA, the CDR3 is TGTGCCAGCAGTTACGGACCGGCAGGGTATTACTACGAGCAGTACTTC.

V usage is TRBV6-4 and J usage is TRBJ2-7; D remains ambiguous. The V end was cut by 0 bases, the J end by 3 bases, with 12 bases between. The CDR3 length is 15 residues. Germline V gives CDR1 MRHNA, CDR2 SNTAGT. CDR3 sequence: CASSDSGAPVYEQYF. DNA of the CDR3: TGTGCCAGCAGTGACTCTGGAGCGCCGGTCTACGAGCAGTACTTC.

The chain recombines TRBV7-6 with TRBJ2-5, with 7 bases matching TRBD2. The CDR3 is 14 amino acids. J gave up 0 bases and V 7 bases, and 5 bases lay outside the gene matches. The germline CDR1 and CDR2 sequences are SGHVS and FNYEAQ. Here the CDR3 DNA reads TGTGCCAGCACTGTGGGGGGGTACCAAGAGACCCAGTACTTC. Its protein product is CASTVGGYQETQYF.

The rearrangement links TRBV13 to TRBJ1-1; D might be TRBD1 (6 bases). The CDR3 spans 15 residues. Trimming took 5 bases from V and 0 from J, leaving 13 bases between them. The germline CDR1 and CDR2 sequences are PRHDT and FYEKMQ (reference sequence). CDR3 sequence reads: CASSITGTLNTEAFF. For the CDR3, the DNA is TGTGCCAGCAGCATCACCGGGACATTGAACACTGAAGCTTTCTTT.